These 3 T cell receptor beta chains originate from one sample sequenced in a study of blood T cell repertoires in COVID-19. Profiling relied on immunoSEQ multiplex PCR, and the TCRdb table lists in-frame clones only, not all of them. The table lists 95,000 to 100,000 clones, roughly 80% of them singletons. The sample was peripheral blood. Receptor source: an older woman with acute or convalescent COVID-19.

In this sample, this clone turned up a few times. This sequence joins TRBV15 and TRBJ2-1, with 11 positions matching TRBD2. Germline CDR1 is LNHNV and CDR2 is YYDKDF (reference sequence). The CDR3 is made up of 20 amino acids. J gave up 5 bases and V 0 bases, and 15 bases lay outside the gene matches. The CDR3 spells CATSRDVGRASGGLDNEQFF. As DNA, the CDR3 is TGTGCCACCAGCAGAGATGTGGGTCGGGCTAGCGGGGGGCTCGACAATGAGCAGTTCTTC.

V is TRBV3-1 (or the pseudogene TRBV3-2) and J is TRBJ2-3, with 11 bases that match TRBD2. The V gene end was trimmed by 1 base and the J gene end by 1 base; junction bases not matched to a gene: 4. The germline V gene encodes CDR1 LGHDT and CDR2 YNNKEL (reference sequence). This CDR3 region has 17 residues. This chain's CDR3 is CASSQVATSGGTDTQYF. The CDR3 nucleotides read TGTGCCAGCAGCCAAGTTGCGACTAGCGGGGGCACAGATACGCAGTATTTT.

V and J are TRBV27 and TRBJ1-2, with D tentatively TRBD1 (5 bases). V was clipped by 2 bases and J by 2 bases, with 9 bases between them. Germline values: CDR1 MNHEY, CDR2 SMNVEV (reference sequence). This CDR3 has 14 amino acids. For the CDR3, the DNA is TGTGCCAGCAGTTTAGGAGGGGAAAACTATGGCTACACCTTC. This codes for CASSLGGENYGYTF.